The next 22 T cell receptor beta chains were all read from a single sample in a study of cytomegalovirus exposure and HLA in healthy donors. Some clones are missing from TCRdb's copy, which holds only in-frame ones; the method was immunoSEQ multiplex PCR. This sample yields about 150,000 clones, of which about 86% are seen a single time; approximately 2.2% belongs to the top ten. The sequencing input was PBMCs. Source of these receptors: a human donor in good health.

The chain is built from TRBV5-1 and TRBJ1-1; D remains ambiguous. V was cut by 1 base and J by 0 bases, with 10 bases left in between. CDR1 is SGHRS and CDR2 is YFSETQ in the germline V gene. This CDR3 has 15 residues. The CDR3 DNA is TGCGCCAGCAGCTTGAATGTAGACATGAACACTGAAGCTTTCTTT. Translated: CASSLNVDMNTEAFF.

This clone was seen a handful of times. V usage is TRBV6-5 and J usage is TRBJ1-4, with D possibly TRBD1 on 5 matching bases. Germline values: CDR1 MNHEY, CDR2 SVGAGI. Trimming shortened V by 5 bases and J by 8 bases, and 9 bases separated the two germline ends. CDR3 size: 12 residues. CDR3 protein: CASSLDKEKLFF. The CDR3 DNA reads TGTGCCAGCAGTCTGGACAAAGAAAAACTGTTTTTT.

The chain is built from TRBV20-1 and TRBJ1-2; 8 bases fit TRBD1. This CDR3 is 11 amino acids long. V lost 1 base, J lost 8 bases, and 0 bases stayed unmatched. Germline V lookup: CDR1 DFQATT, CDR2 SNEGSKA (reference sequence). CDR3 sequence (DNA): TGCAGTGCTAGAGCAGGGGGCGGCTACACCTTC. Protein: CSARAGGGYTF.

The sample holds one count of this clone. This chain connects TRBV7-6 to TRBJ2-3; a possible D gene is TRBD1 (5 bases). V lost 3 bases and J lost 7, with 20 bases in between. The CDR3 length is 16 residues. From germline, CDR1 is SGHVS and CDR2 FNYEAQ. CDR3: CASSFTGDHRLHTQYF. The CDR3 DNA is TGTGCCAGCAGCTTTACAGGCGATCACCGTCTTCATACGCAGTATTTT.

The chain has TRBV19 and TRBJ2-5, with a tentative D call TRBD2 (7 bases). The V end lost 1 base, the J end lost 5 bases, and 14 bases lay between the germline ends. The CDR3 has 15 amino acids. The V gene's germline CDR1 is LNHDA and CDR2 SQIVND (reference sequence). The CDR3 region has the DNA TGTGCCAGTAGTATAGGCGGGGGCCTACGGGAGACCCAGTACTTC. Translating gives CASSIGGGLRETQYF. Using reference TRBV19 and TRBJ2-5 for the parts outside the CDR3, the full variable domain is DGGITQSPKYLFRKEGQNVTLSCEQNLNHDAMYWYRQDPGQGLRLIYYSQIVNDFQKGDIAEGYSVSREKKESFPLTVTSAQKNPTAFYLCASSIGGGLRETQYFGPGTRLLVL.

The chain recombines TRBV13 with TRBJ2-3; 9 bases match TRBD1. CDR1 is PRHDT, CDR2 FYEKMQ, per germline (reference sequence). CDR3 length equals 17 residues. The ends lost 0 bases at V and 5 bases at J; junction bases unmatched: 9. The CDR3 bases are TGTGCCAGCAGCTTAGGGGGACAGGGAGTCCCACAAGATACGCAGTATTTT. Translating it yields CASSLGGQGVPQDTQYF.

The rearrangement links TRBV14 to TRBJ2-7, with 7 bases fitting TRBD2. Germline trimming cut 0 bases from V and 1 base from J; bases unmatched to any gene: 9. The CDR3 extends over 17 amino acids. Looked up from germline, CDR1 is SGHDN and CDR2 is FVKESK. CDR3 in DNA: TGTGCCAGCAGCCAAGAAAGGCAAGCGGGATGGTCCTACGAGCAGTACTTC. Protein product: CASSQERQAGWSYEQYF.

The gene calls are TRBV30 and TRBJ2-7; TRBD2 agrees at 11 bases. V was pared by 5 bases and J by 1 base, with 7 bases of the junction left unmatched. The CDR3 extends over 15 amino acids. CDR1 GTSNPN and CDR2 SVGIG come from the germline V gene (reference sequence). DNA for the CDR3: TGTGCCTGGTCGACGAGGACTAGCGGGTCCTACGAGCAGTACTTC. Translation: CAWSTRTSGSYEQYF.

V and J are TRBV29-1 and TRBJ1-5, with TRBD1 as a possible D gene (5 bases). This CDR3 spans 14 amino acids. CDR1 SQVTM and CDR2 ANQGSEA come from the germline V gene. The V end was cut by 6 bases, the J end by 6 bases, with 18 bases between. The CDR3 DNA follows: TGCAGCGTGCTCTGGGGGGACGTGACTCAGCCCCAGCATTTT. Residues: CSVLWGDVTQPQHF.

V usage is TRBV28 and J usage is TRBJ1-5, with 12 bases aligning to TRBD1. Trimming removed 5 bases from V and 6 bases from J; junction bases left unmatched: 8. Germline lookup yields CDR1 MDHEN and CDR2 SYDVKM. The CDR3 spans 16 residues. The CDR3 nucleotides read TGTGCCAGCAGTGCGAATCCGGGACAGGGGGCTCAGCCCCAGCATTTT. Protein product: CASSANPGQGAQPQHF.

This rearrangement joins TRBV13 to TRBJ2-7; 11 nucleotides agree with TRBD2. The CDR3 is made up of 14 amino acids. Unmatched junction bases numbered 8, after V lost 6 bases and J lost 7 bases. CDR1 is PRHDT, CDR2 FYEKMQ, per germline (reference sequence). The CDR3 region is CASRSGTSGREQYF. DNA of the CDR3: TGTGCCAGCAGGTCCGGGACTAGCGGTCGGGAGCAGTACTTC.

The V call is TRBV11-2, the J call TRBJ2-2; 9 positions match TRBD2. Germline assignment: CDR1 SGHAT and CDR2 FQNNGV. Losses at the gene ends were 8 bases for V and 4 bases for J; bases not matched to a gene: 11. The length of the CDR3 is 16 residues. The DNA of the CDR3 is TGTGCCAGCCGTAAGCGGGGGGAACTGAGCACCGGGGAGCTGTTTTTT. Translating gives CASRKRGELSTGELFF.

The rearrangement joins TRBV7-2 to TRBJ1-2; the D gene is possibly TRBD1 (6 bases). Germline loops: CDR1 SGHTA, CDR2 FQGNSA. The CDR3 contains 12 residues. Trimming pared 6 bases from V and 5 bases from J, leaving 10 bases between. The CDR3 here is CASSKGGYGYTF. CDR3 nucleotides: TGTGCCAGCAGTAAAGGGGGTTATGGCTACACCTTC.

The chain is built from TRBV28 and TRBJ1-5; no reliable D call. Germline lookup yields CDR1 MDHEN and CDR2 SYDVKM. The V end lost 5 bases, the J end lost 6 bases, and 17 bases lay between the germline ends. This CDR3 comprises 15 residues. CDR3 amino acids: CASSLIRGGLQPQHF. CDR3 bases: TGTGCCAGCAGTCTCATAAGAGGTGGTCTTCAGCCCCAGCATTTT. Full variable domain (missing parts from reference TRBV28 and TRBJ1-5): DVKVTQSSRYLVKRTGEKVFLECVQDMDHENMFWYRQDPGLGLRLIYFSYDVKMKEKGDIPEGYSVSREKKERFSLILESASTNQTSMYLCASSLIRGGLQPQHFGDGTRLSIL.

This chain links TRBV7-2 with TRBJ2-3; D is perhaps TRBD2 (5 bases). V lost 5 bases and J lost 7, with 13 bases in between. This CDR3 is 13 amino acids long. Germline CDR1 and CDR2: SGHTA and FQGNSA. This CDR3 is CASSPPGSYTQYF. Written as DNA, the CDR3 is TGTGCCAGCAGCCCCCCGGGGTCGTATACGCAGTATTTT.

In this sample, this clone turned up a few times. V usage is TRBV6-5 and J usage is TRBJ1-2; unclear D gene. Trimming took off 7 bases at V and 4 bases at J, with 13 bases between the two ends. Per the germline V gene, CDR1 is MNHEY and CDR2 is SVGAGI. This CDR3 is built from 13 residues. The CDR3 DNA follows: TGTGCCAGCAAAGCGTCCTCTAGCTATGGCTACACCTTC. It yields the protein CASKASSSYGYTF.

This chain uses TRBV2 with TRBJ1-5; D unclear. Trimming shortened V by 1 base and J by 11 bases, and 12 bases separated the two germline ends. Germline V gene sequence: CDR1 SNHLY, CDR2 FYNNEI. This CDR3 is built from 13 residues. In DNA, the CDR3 is TGTGCCAGCAGTGAAGACCTACCGGGAGCCCAGCATTTT. Protein product: CASSEDLPGAQHF. Complete variable domain (other parts from reference TRBV2 and TRBJ1-5): EPEVTQTPSHQVTQMGQEVILRCVPISNHLYFYWYRQILGQKVEFLVSFYNNEISEKSEIFDDQFSVERPDGSNFTLKIRSTKLEDSAMYFCASSEDLPGAQHFGDGTRLSIL.

The J gene is TRBJ1-2, the V gene TRBV19, with D possibly matching TRBD1 (6 bases). This CDR3 comprises 13 residues. In germline, CDR1 is LNHDA, CDR2 SQIVND (reference sequence). Trimming took 6 bases from V and 5 from J, leaving 13 bases between them. CDR3 amino acids: CASSKQGFYGYTF. The CDR3 DNA reads TGTGCCAGTAGCAAACAGGGATTTTATGGCTACACCTTC.

V and J are TRBV10-1 and TRBJ2-3, with a possible D match to TRBD2 (5 bases). In germline, CDR1 is WNHNN, CDR2 SYGVQD (reference sequence). The V and J ends lost 0 bases and 2 bases respectively, with 18 bases between them. The CDR3 loop spans 18 amino acids. The DNA for the CDR3 is TGCGCCAGCAGTGAGTCGCCAGGCCCTGGAGGAACCACAGATACGCAGTATTTT. It translates to CASSESPGPGGTTDTQYF.

This chain links TRBV6-1 with TRBJ1-2, with D uncertain. With 9 bases removed from V and 3 bases from J, the gap between germline ends came to 8 bases. The germline V gene encodes CDR1 MNHNS and CDR2 SASEGT. The CDR3 totals 11 residues. As DNA, the CDR3 is TGTGCCAGTTTCATGTACTATGGCTACACCTTC. Protein sequence: CASFMYYGYTF.

The chain recombines TRBV6-5 with TRBJ1-2; D is perhaps TRBD1 (6 bases). The germline gives CDR1 MNHEY, CDR2 SVGAGI. There are 13 residues in the CDR3. V lost 5 bases and J 7 bases, leaving 14 bases between the germline ends. This CDR3 is CASSPPGGPGYTF. The CDR3 nucleotides are TGTGCCAGCAGTCCCCCCGGGGGGCCTGGCTACACCTTC.

This chain connects TRBV30 to TRBJ2-1; D uncertain. The germline V and J ends were trimmed by 0 bases and 0 bases, with 12 bases remaining between them. The CDR3 length is 16 residues. The germline V gene encodes CDR1 GTSNPN and CDR2 SVGIG (reference sequence). The CDR3 loop is CAWSVLALSSYNEQFF. The CDR3 DNA reads as TGTGCCTGGAGTGTCTTAGCACTGAGCTCCTACAATGAGCAGTTCTTC. Full variable domain (missing parts from reference TRBV30 and TRBJ2-1): SQTIHQWPATLVQPVGSPLSLECTVEGTSNPNLYWYRQAAGRGLQLLFYSVGIGQISSEVPQNLSASRPQDRQFILSSKKLLLSDSGFYLCAWSVLALSSYNEQFFGPGTRLTVL.